These 2 T cell receptor beta chains were all obtained from the same sample, sequenced in a study of cytomegalovirus exposure and HLA in healthy donors. Only in-frame clones appear in the TCRdb table, and some are missing; sequencing was by immunoSEQ multiplex PCR. The sample yields 120,000 to 150,000 clones, around nine tenths seen once. The sample was PBMCs. Source of these receptors: a woman aged 18-35 years in good health and CMV-seropositive.

The gene calls are TRBV25-1 and TRBJ1-2; D unclear. CDR1 is MGHDK, CDR2 SYGVNS, per germline. The CDR3 length is 13 residues. V was clipped by 5 bases and J by 8 bases, with 15 bases between them. CDR3 coding DNA: TGTGCCAGCAGTATAGGGAGTTCTGGGGGCTACACCTTC. Translated: CASSIGSSGGYTF.

The chain is built from TRBV7-9 and TRBJ2-3, with TRBD1 matching over 12 bases. The CDR3 has 15 amino acids. V was clipped by 5 bases and J by 6 bases; unmatched bases: 6. The germline gives CDR1 SEHNR, CDR2 FQNEAQ (reference sequence). The DNA for the CDR3 is TGTGCCAGCAGCGGGGACAGGGGGCGCGGGGATACGCAGTATTTT. As protein: CASSGDRGRGDTQYF.